This T cell receptor beta chain originates from a study of T cell responses to AZD1222 COVID-19 vaccine. The data were produced by immunoSEQ multiplex PCR, yet TCRdb's version contains in-frame clones alone and is incomplete. This table has about 160,000 clones, around 94% appearing once. A note on this clone: As yet, its antigen is unknown.

CDR3 length: 15 amino acids. CDR1 and CDR2 (germline): LGHDT, YNNKEL (reference sequence). V lost 4 bases and J lost 6; bases outside the gene matches: 10. Combined were second doses at about 4 or about 12 weeks. Findings of the study overall: It should be noted that donors were predominantly white British and more often female, and clonal diversity was possibly underestimated. Unmutated variant regions are reportedly targeted by nearly half of spike-specific TCRs.

Sample: peripheral blood, taken 28 days after the second AZD1222 dose. This TCR derives from an adult who received the AZD1222 COVID-19 vaccine. The chain is built from TRBV3-1 (or the pseudogene TRBV3-2) and TRBJ2-3, with 7 positions matching TRBD2. The DNA of the CDR3 is TGTGCCAGCAGCCTCGGAGCGGGGCGGGGGGATACGCAGTATTTT. Residues: CASSLGAGRGDTQYF.